This TCR beta chain was profiled in a study of blood T cells in healthy people across ages. The CDR3 is 15 amino acids. CDR1 and CDR2 from the germline V gene are LGHDT and YNNKEL (reference sequence). Between the trimmed V and J ends, which lost 3 bases and 3 bases, there was a span of 12 bases. This clonotype was found a few times. Using a J-beta primer mix together with a sample-barcoded 5' primer, a second PCR was run for roughly 6 to 12 cycles. One entry per CDR3 protein results from TCRdb running MiXCR on the 5' RACE reads. Here the sample spans just under 750,000 distinct CDR3 sequences, approximately 22% being singletons.

The receptor comes from a man between 65 and 85 years old in good health. What was sequenced was blood. This chain uses TRBV3-1 with TRBJ2-1, with D perhaps matching TRBD2 (5 bases). For the CDR3, the DNA is TGTGCCAGCAGCCATCGGACTCAGGTCTACAATGAGCAGTTCTTC. Translating it yields CASSHRTQVYNEQFF.